What follows is one T cell receptor beta chain and its context. Only in-frame clones appear in the TCRdb table, and some are missing; sequencing was by immunoSEQ multiplex PCR. The profile shows around 1.1 million clones, approximately 77% of them singletons. This sample is drawn from a study of shared clonotypes between healthy human individuals. With V trimmed by 11 bases and J by 5 bases, 14 bases remained unmatched. The CDR3 sequence is 14 residues long. The V gene's germline CDR1 is MRHNA and CDR2 SNTAGT. This chain uses TRBV6-4 with TRBJ2-7; 8 positions match TRBD2. The sequenced sample was memory CD4+ T cells from PBMCs. Sample subset: CD45RA-negative fraction. The clonotype comes from a man between 18 and 35 years old in good health. Some clones in this sample may be carry-over from other donors' samples. CDR3 protein: CAGDGAGRADEQYF. The CDR3 region has the DNA TGTGCCGGGGACGGGGCCGGGAGGGCCGACGAGCAGTACTTC.